This TCR beta chain was captured in a study of T cell clones after liver transplantation. Germline loops: CDR1 SQVTM, CDR2 ANQGSEA. This CDR3 is 12 amino acids long. The V end lost 5 bases, the J end lost 0 bases, and 7 bases lay between the germline ends. Repertoires were generated with immunoSEQ multiplex PCR, while TCRdb's copy carries only in-frame clones and drops some. The table records some 11,000 clones, 60% to 85% of them present only once. The chain recombines TRBV29-1 with TRBJ1-1, with unresolved D. The starting material was CD4+ T cells from blood, obtained around 33 months after liver transplant. This sequence was found in a human patient who received a liver transplant. Some T cells may be provided by the graft donor. The CDR3: CSVLEVNTEAFF. The DNA of the CDR3 is TGCAGCGTTTTGGAAGTGAACACTGAAGCTTTCTTT. The full variable domain, in which reference TRBV29-1 and TRBJ1-1 provide the parts outside the CDR3, is SAVISQKPSRDICQRGTSLTIQCQVDSQVTMMFWYRQQPGQSLTLIATANQGSEATYESGFVIDKFPISRPNLTFSTLTVSNMSPEDSSIYLCSVLEVNTEAFFGQGTRLTVV.